One sample yielded the 9 T cell receptor beta chains listed below, sequenced in a study of blood T cell repertoires in COVID-19 (dated by TCRdb to the early 2020s). Libraries were constructed by the immunoSEQ multiplex PCR assay. Here the immuneACCESS table is served through TCRdb, limited to in-frame sequences with V and J called. Missing clones are a known gap in these copies; in checked studies unresolved V genes cover under half, and the rest lacks a known reason. The sample table lists 250,000 or so clones, more than 65% of them with a count of one. The top ten clones comprise roughly 3.1% of the sample. Sequenced: PBMCs or T cells enriched from blood (not recorded which). The receptor set was obtained from a man aged 45-65 years who had recovered from COVID-19.

This clone was observed a single time. The chain combines TRBV3-1 (or the pseudogene TRBV3-2) with TRBJ1-5; D is perhaps TRBD1 (6 bases). CDR3 length: 15 amino acids. Germline-derived CDR1 and CDR2 are LGHDT and YNNKEL (reference sequence). V was pared by 2 bases and J by 7 bases, with 15 bases between. The CDR3 is CASSQRGIGSQPQHF. The CDR3 DNA is TGTGCCAGCAGCCAAAGGGGGATTGGTAGCCAGCCCCAGCATTTT.

This sequence joins TRBV19 and TRBJ2-7; 8 bases are a match to TRBD1. Germline V gene lookup returns CDR1 LNHDA and CDR2 SQIVND (reference sequence). Trimming removed 4 bases from V and 2 bases from J; junction bases left unmatched: 1. The CDR3 covers 13 residues. The CDR3 DNA reads as TGTGCCAGTAGTAGGACAGGGACCTACGAGCAGTACTTC. Its translation is CASSRTGTYEQYF.

This sequence joins TRBV9 and TRBJ2-7; 8 nucleotides match TRBD2. There are 15 residues in the CDR3. Germline V lookup: CDR1 SGDLS, CDR2 YYNGEE. Trimming removed 0 bases from V and 4 bases from J; junction bases left unmatched: 6. The DNA of the CDR3 is TGTGCCAGCAGCGTAGGAGTTCGGGAGGGGTACGAGCAGTACTTC. Encoded protein: CASSVGVREGYEQYF.

V and J are TRBV6-6 and TRBJ2-5; D possibly corresponds to TRBD2 (7 bases). CDR1 is MNHNY and CDR2 is SVGAGI in the germline V gene (reference sequence). The CDR3 extends over 13 amino acids. Trimming removed 7 bases from V and 5 bases from J, with 14 bases in between. The CDR3 sequence is CASTGGRRETQYF. CDR3 in DNA: TGTGCCAGCACCGGGGGGCGGAGGGAGACCCAGTACTTC.

This chain joins TRBV28 and TRBJ1-1; 7 nucleotides agree with TRBD1. V gave up 3 bases and J gave up 6 bases; unmatched junction bases: 4. The CDR3 length is 13 residues. Looked up from germline, CDR1 is MDHEN and CDR2 is SYDVKM. CDR3 in amino acids: CASSFKGAAEAFF. CDR3 DNA sequence: TGTGCCAGCAGTTTTAAGGGGGCCGCTGAAGCTTTCTTT.

CDR3 DNA: TGTGCCAGCAGCTTAGCAGGGAGGGACTATGGCTACACCTTC. It encodes CASSLAGRDYGYTF. This sequence joins TRBV7-2 and TRBJ1-2, with D uncertain. The CDR3 length is 14 residues. The germline V gene has CDR1 SGHTA and CDR2 FQGNSA. Trimming pared 0 bases from V and 3 bases from J, leaving 8 bases between.

The rearrangement links TRBV27 to TRBJ2-7; 7 bases agree with TRBD1. Trimming removed 6 bases from V and 7 bases from J; junction bases left unmatched: 9. This CDR3 comprises 13 residues. CDR1 and CDR2 from the germline V gene are MNHEY and SMNVEV (reference sequence). The CDR3 coding sequence is TGTGCCAGCAGGACGACAGGGCTGGGGGAGCAGTACTTC. Protein: CASRTTGLGEQYF.

The chain joins TRBV5-1 to TRBJ1-1, with a possible D match to TRBD1 (6 bases). Trimming took off 0 bases at V and 1 base at J, with 16 bases between the two ends. This CDR3 contains 17 residues. Looked up from germline, CDR1 is SGHRS and CDR2 is YFSETQ. The CDR3 DNA follows: TGCGCCAGCAGCTTGGGGGGGCTCGGAAGCTCGAACACTGAAGCTTTCTTT. It specifies CASSLGGLGSSNTEAFF.

The genes are TRBV4-1 and TRBJ1-2; D possibly corresponds to TRBD1 (6 bases). V lost 4 bases and J lost 1, with 16 bases in between. Germline CDR1 is MGHRA and CDR2 is YSYEKL. This CDR3 is 16 amino acids long. The CDR3 coding sequence is TGCGCCAGCAGCCGGGAACAGGGTAGAGGTAACTATGGCTACACCTTC. It specifies CASSREQGRGNYGYTF.